This TCR beta chain is from a study of response to subunit inactivated influenza vaccine. The study's findings and limits: That few new T cells are recruited by each seasonal influenza vaccination was the authors' suggestion.

TCRdb re-analysed the RT-PCR reads in MiXCR, keeping a single row per CDR3 protein. The table has roughly 790,000 distinct CDR3 sequences, over 20% seen once; the top ten hold roughly a tenth. Germline loops: CDR1 DFQATT, CDR2 SNEGSKA (reference sequence). The CDR3 contains 13 residues. Trimming at V came to 3 bases and at J to 5 bases, leaving 7 bases not matched to a gene. As for this clonotype: What it binds is not known.

The chain couples TRBV20-1 to TRBJ2-7, with TRBD1 identical over 7 bases. The input for sequencing was PBMCs from blood, taken 4 to 6 days after vaccination. The TCR comes from a man aged 45-60 years who received an inactivated influenza vaccine. CDR3 nucleotides: TGCAGTGCTAGGGAAACAGGGGTCCACGAGCAGTACTTC. Translating gives CSARETGVHEQYF.